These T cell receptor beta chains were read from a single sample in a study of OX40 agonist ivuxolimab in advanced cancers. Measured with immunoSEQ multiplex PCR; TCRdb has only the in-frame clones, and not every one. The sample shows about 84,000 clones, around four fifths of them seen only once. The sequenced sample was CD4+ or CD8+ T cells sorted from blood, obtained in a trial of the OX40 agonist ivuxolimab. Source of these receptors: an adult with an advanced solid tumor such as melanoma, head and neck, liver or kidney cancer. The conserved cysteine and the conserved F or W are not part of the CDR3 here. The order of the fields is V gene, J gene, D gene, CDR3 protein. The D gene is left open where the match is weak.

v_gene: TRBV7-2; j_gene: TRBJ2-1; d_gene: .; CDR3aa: ASSADTYNEQF
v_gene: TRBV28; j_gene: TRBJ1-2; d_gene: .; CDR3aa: ASSLNYAPNYGYT
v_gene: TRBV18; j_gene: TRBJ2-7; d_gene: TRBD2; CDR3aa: ASSPPSGGFDEQY
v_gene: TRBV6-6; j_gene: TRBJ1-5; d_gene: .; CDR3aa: ASSYPQGGSNQPQH
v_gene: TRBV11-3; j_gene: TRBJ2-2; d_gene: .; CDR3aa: ASSLRGTGELF
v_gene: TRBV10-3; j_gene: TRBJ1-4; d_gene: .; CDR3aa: AISESRKPYQLF
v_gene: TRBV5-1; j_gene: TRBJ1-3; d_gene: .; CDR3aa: ASSLVDGGSGNTIY
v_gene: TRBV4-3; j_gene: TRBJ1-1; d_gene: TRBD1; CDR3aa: ASSQGGTGANTEAF
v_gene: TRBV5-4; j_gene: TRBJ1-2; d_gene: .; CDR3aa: ASSLPDRRHNT
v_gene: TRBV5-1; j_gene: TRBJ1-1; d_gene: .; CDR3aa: ASSLTQGNTEAF
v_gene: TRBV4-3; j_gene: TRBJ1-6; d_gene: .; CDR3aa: ASSQSGGTNSPLH